Following are 12 T cell receptor beta chains from one sample sequenced in a study of OX40 agonist ivuxolimab in advanced cancers. Sequencing was performed with immunoSEQ multiplex PCR; in TCRdb, only in-frame clones are kept and a portion is missing. The sample includes 20,000 to 25,000 clones, around nine tenths of them seen just once. Sequencing was performed on CD4+ or CD8+ T cells sorted from blood, taken in a trial of the OX40 agonist ivuxolimab. Every receptor here comes from an adult with an advanced solid tumor such as melanoma, head and neck, liver or kidney cancer.

The chain has TRBV19 and TRBJ1-1; possible D gene TRBD1, 6 bases. This CDR3 is 15 amino acids long. The V and J ends lost 3 bases and 4 bases respectively, with 15 bases between them. Germline CDR1 reads LNHDA; CDR2 reads SQIVND (reference sequence). CDR3 residues: CASSIFGGRGTEAFF. CDR3 bases: TGTGCCAGTAGTATTTTCGGGGGCCGCGGCACTGAAGCTTTCTTT.

DNA for the CDR3: TGTGCCAGCAGCGAAGGGCCCGGGCCAGATACGCAGTATTTT. Translated, it gives CASSEGPGPDTQYF. The V gene is TRBV14, the J gene TRBJ2-3; no clear D gene. This CDR3 region has 14 residues. V was clipped by 5 bases and J by 4 bases, with 13 bases between them. Germline V CDR1 and CDR2: SGHDN, FVKESK.

This chain joins TRBV2 and TRBJ2-7; 9 positions agree with TRBD2. The trim removed 2 bases at V and 2 bases at J, leaving 4 bases unmatched. The V gene's germline CDR1 is SNHLY and CDR2 FYNNEI. The CDR3 is 15 amino acids. The CDR3 protein is CASSESASGAYEQYF. The CDR3 bases are TGTGCCAGCAGTGAATCGGCTAGCGGGGCCTACGAGCAGTACTTC.

In the case of this clone: The junction departs from germline at one end; a sequencing error may be responsible. Other DNA sequences in the same sample also yield this CDR3. This chain links TRBV9 with TRBJ2-7, with a weak D call TRBD2 (5 bases). In germline, CDR1 is SGDLS, CDR2 YYNGEE. The CDR3 runs to 14 residues. DNA of the CDR3: TGTGCCAGTAGCGTACTGGGATTCTCCTACGAGCAGTACTTC. Its protein product is CASSVLGFSYEQYF.

The genes are TRBV11-2 and TRBJ2-7, with D possibly matching TRBD2 (5 bases). The V gene's germline CDR1 is SGHAT and CDR2 FQNNGV. The V gene lost 5 bases and the J gene lost 6 bases, with 17 bases spanning the gap. This CDR3 has 14 residues. In nucleotides, the CDR3 is TGTGCCAGCAGCGGGAGAGGGCGTTGGGTCGAGCAGTACTTC. Amino acids: CASSGRGRWVEQYF.

CDR3 region: CASSGTPLGGPQHF. Here the CDR3 DNA reads TGCGCCAGCAGCGGAACCCCGTTAGGGGGCCCCCAGCATTTT. This chain joins TRBV5-1 and TRBJ1-5; 7 nucleotides match TRBD1. This CDR3 comprises 14 residues. Trimming at V came to 4 bases and at J to 10 bases, leaving 11 bases not matched to a gene. CDR1 and CDR2 (germline): SGHRS, YFSETQ.

The rearrangement links TRBV7-8 to TRBJ2-5; D perhaps matches TRBD2 (6 bases). The J call is in doubt because the DNA end fits TRBJ2-7 better. Germline CDR1 and CDR2: SGHVS and FQNEAQ. CDR3 length: 16 residues. CDR3 residues: CASSLAQWRESSEQYF. The CDR3 DNA reads as TGTGCCAGCAGCTTAGCCCAGTGGAGGGAGTCTTCCGAGCAGTACTTC.

The chain carries TRBV25-1 and TRBJ1-2; 8 bases agree with TRBD1. Trimming at V came to 3 bases and at J to 4 bases, leaving 7 bases not matched to a gene. Germline loops: CDR1 MGHDK, CDR2 SYGVNS. The CDR3 has 15 residues. The chain's CDR3 is CASSDGDRIGYGYTF. The CDR3 coding sequence is TGTGCCAGCAGTGACGGGGACAGGATCGGCTATGGCTACACCTTC.

The rearrangement uses TRBV4-1 and TRBJ2-3, with D uncertain. This CDR3 has 18 amino acids. Germline CDR1 is MGHRA and CDR2 is YSYEKL. The V end was cut by 0 bases, the J end by 2 bases, with 18 bases between. Here the CDR3 DNA reads TGCGCCAGCAGCCAAGAAGGGTCGGGCGAAATGGTCACAGATACGCAGTATTTT. It is translated as CASSQEGSGEMVTDTQYF.

This clone has just one count. The chain combines TRBV27 with TRBJ2-7, with a possible D match to TRBD2 (5 bases). CDR1 and CDR2 (germline): MNHEY, SMNVEV (reference sequence). Trimming stripped 4 bases from V and 2 bases from J, with 12 bases between. The length of the CDR3 is 14 residues. Here the CDR3 reads CASSYLAGAYEQYF. In DNA, the CDR3 is TGTGCCAGCAGTTACCTAGCCGGAGCCTACGAGCAGTACTTC.

In its sample, this clone was seen a few times. The gene calls are TRBV14 and TRBJ2-2, with unresolved D. The CDR3 is 13 amino acids. Germline CDR1 SGHDN, CDR2 FVKESK. V lost 1 base, J lost 4 bases, and 4 bases lay in between. CDR3 loop: CASSQVSTGELFF. CDR3 sequence (DNA): TGTGCCAGCAGCCAAGTGAGCACCGGGGAGCTGTTTTTT.

The chain recombines TRBV4-2 with TRBJ2-7; TRBD2 aligns across 7 bases. The germline gives CDR1 LGHNA, CDR2 YNFKEQ. This CDR3 spans 17 amino acids. Unmatched junction bases numbered 17, after V lost 4 bases and J lost 5 bases. DNA of the CDR3: TGTGCCAGCAGCCTCAACTTACCCTCACTAGCGCGGAACGAGCAGTACTTC. This encodes CASSLNLPSLARNEQYF.